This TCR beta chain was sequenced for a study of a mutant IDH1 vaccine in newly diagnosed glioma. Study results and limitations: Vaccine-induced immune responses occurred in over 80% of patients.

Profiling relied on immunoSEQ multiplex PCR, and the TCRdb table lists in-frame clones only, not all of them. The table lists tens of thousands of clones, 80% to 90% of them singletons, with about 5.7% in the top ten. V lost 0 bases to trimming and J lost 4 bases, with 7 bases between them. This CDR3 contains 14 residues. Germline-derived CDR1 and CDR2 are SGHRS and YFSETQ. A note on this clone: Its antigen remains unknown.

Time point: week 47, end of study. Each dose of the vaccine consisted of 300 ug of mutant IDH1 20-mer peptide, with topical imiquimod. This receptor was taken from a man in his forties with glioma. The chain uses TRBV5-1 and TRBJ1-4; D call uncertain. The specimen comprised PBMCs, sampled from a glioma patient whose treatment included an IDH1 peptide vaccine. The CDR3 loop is CASSLVVGNEKLFF. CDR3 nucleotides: TGCGCCAGCAGCTTGGTTGTGGGTAATGAAAAACTGTTTTTT.